The 21 T cell receptor beta chains in this list originate from one sample, sequenced in a study of cytomegalovirus exposure and HLA in healthy donors. PCR amplification relied on 60 Vbeta primers (plus 13 Jbeta primers). Libraries were prepared by immunoSEQ multiplex PCR; TCRdb keeps only in-frame clonotypes and omits some of them. The table has under 200,000 clones, around 85% seen once. Sequencing was carried out using PBMCs. The receptor source for this set is a human donor in good health.

The chain couples TRBV5-6 to TRBJ1-2, with a weak D call TRBD1 (5 bases). The V and J ends lost 4 bases and 5 bases respectively, with 12 bases between them. The CDR3 contains 13 residues. The V gene's germline CDR1 is SGHDT and CDR2 YYEEEE. The CDR3 region is CASSAGTFYGYTF. The CDR3 DNA reads TGTGCCAGCAGCGCCGGGACTTTTTATGGCTACACCTTC.

This chain joins TRBV5-6 and TRBJ2-3; D is unresolved. The CDR3 is 16 amino acids. V shed 1 base and J shed 4 bases, with 16 bases lying between them. CDR1 is SGHDT, CDR2 YYEEEE, per germline. This CDR3 is CASSLLPAVAPDTQYF. CDR3 DNA: TGTGCCAGCAGCTTGCTTCCCGCCGTAGCCCCAGATACGCAGTATTTT.

The chain recombines TRBV7-9 with TRBJ1-4; 7 bases are shared with TRBD1. CDR1 and CDR2 from the germline V gene are SEHNR and FQNEAQ (reference sequence). Germline trimming cut 10 bases from V and 10 bases from J; bases unmatched to any gene: 6. This CDR3 has 11 residues. The CDR3 reads CATFYRGKLFF. For the CDR3, the DNA is TGTGCCACCTTTTACAGGGGAAAACTGTTTTTT.

The sample holds a few counts of this clone. This chain links TRBV27 with TRBJ1-1; D is undetermined. The CDR3 contains 15 residues. V shed 11 bases and J shed 0 bases, with 19 bases lying between them. Germline CDR1 MNHEY, CDR2 SMNVEV (reference sequence). The CDR3 protein is CAGRLVAVMNTEAFF. CDR3 bases: TGTGCCGGTAGACTAGTTGCCGTTATGAACACTGAAGCTTTCTTT.

The rearrangement links TRBV10-2 to TRBJ2-7; no firm D call. V dropped 0 bases and J dropped 1 base, with 10 bases sitting between them. The CDR3 sequence is 15 residues long. Germline CDR1 reads WSHSY; CDR2 reads SAAADI. For the CDR3, the DNA is TGCGCCAGCAGTGAGTCTCGTGGCGGATCCTACGAGCAGTACTTC. It yields the protein CASSESRGGSYEQYF.

The rearrangement joins TRBV11-3 to TRBJ2-7, with 10 bases lining up with TRBD2. Germline V CDR1 and CDR2: SGHNT, YENEEA. V shed 3 bases, J shed 0 bases, and the junction held 2 bases outside the gene matches. The CDR3 runs to 15 residues. CDR3 loop: CASSFSSGGSYEQYF. Here the CDR3 DNA reads TGTGCCAGCAGCTTTTCTAGCGGGGGCTCCTACGAGCAGTACTTC.

V and J are TRBV7-2 and TRBJ2-7; TRBD1 matches at 11 bases. Germline trimming cut 5 bases from V and 4 bases from J; bases unmatched to any gene: 13. CDR1 and CDR2 (germline): SGHTA, FQGNSA. This CDR3 region has 17 residues. CDR3 nucleotide sequence: TGTGCCAGCAGCCAAAGTGGTAGGACAGGGGGCGCGTACGAGCAGTACTTC. Protein: CASSQSGRTGGAYEQYF.

This clone showed up just a few times. The chain has TRBV5-1 and TRBJ2-2, with D possibly TRBD2 on 5 matching bases. The CDR3 loop spans 15 amino acids. Trimming took off 0 bases at V and 4 bases at J, with 10 bases between the two ends. Germline V gives CDR1 SGHRS, CDR2 YFSETQ. CDR3 in DNA: TGCGCCAGCAGCTTGGCGGGGTTGGTCACCGGGGAGCTGTTTTTT. Translation gives CASSLAGLVTGELFF.

This clone was seen a handful of times. The chain combines TRBV7-2 with TRBJ1-5; 11 positions agree with TRBD1. Germline trimming cut 1 base from V and 6 bases from J; bases unmatched to any gene: 2. Looked up from germline, CDR1 is SGHTA and CDR2 is FQGNSA. This CDR3 has 15 residues. The CDR3 spells CASSLGGQGGQPQHF. The CDR3 DNA reads TGTGCCAGCAGCTTAGGGGGACAGGGGGGTCAGCCCCAGCATTTT.

This chain's CDR3 is CASSLDTIRGATQYF. CDR3 nucleotide sequence: TGTGCCAGCAGCCTCGACACGATCCGTGGGGCTACGCAGTATTTT. V and J are TRBV7-6 and TRBJ2-3, with a tentative D call TRBD1 (5 bases). CDR3 length: 15 residues. The germline V gene has CDR1 SGHVS and CDR2 FNYEAQ. The V gene lost 5 bases and the J gene lost 8 bases, with 20 bases spanning the gap. Supplemented by reference TRBV7-6 and TRBJ2-3, the full variable domain reads GAGVSQSPRYKVTKRGQDVALRCDPISGHVSLYWYRQALGQGPEFLTYFNYEAQQDKSGLPNDRFSAERPEGSISTLTIQRTEQRDSAMYRCASSLDTIRGATQYFGPGTRLTVL.

The table lists this clone with a few counts. The V gene is TRBV19, the J gene TRBJ1-1, with D possibly TRBD1 on 6 matching bases. The germline gives CDR1 LNHDA, CDR2 SQIVND (reference sequence). Trimming removed 6 bases at V and 0 bases at J, with 14 bases between. This CDR3 is built from 15 residues. CDR3 sequence: CASSTGSFMNTEAFF. The CDR3 DNA sequence: TGTGCCAGTAGCACAGGGTCGTTCATGAACACTGAAGCTTTCTTT.

The chain recombines TRBV7-6 with TRBJ2-3, with TRBD1 identical over 7 bases. Unmatched junction bases numbered 8, after V lost 5 bases and J lost 0 bases. Germline assignment: CDR1 SGHVS and CDR2 FNYEAQ. CDR3 length: 16 amino acids. The CDR3 spells CASSARTGVSTDTQYF. The CDR3 DNA follows: TGTGCCAGCAGCGCCAGGACAGGCGTGAGCACAGATACGCAGTATTTT. The complete variable domain, with remaining parts taken from reference TRBV7-6 and TRBJ2-3, reads GAGVSQSPRYKVTKRGQDVALRCDPISGHVSLYWYRQALGQGPEFLTYFNYEAQQDKSGLPNDRFSAERPEGSISTLTIQRTEQRDSAMYRCASSARTGVSTDTQYFGPGTRLTVL.

The V call is TRBV29-1, the J call TRBJ1-1; no clear D. The ends were cut back, 7 bases at V and 4 bases at J, with 13 bases in the middle. Per germline, CDR1 SQVTM and CDR2 ANQGSEA. This CDR3 comprises 12 residues. For the CDR3, the DNA is TGCAGCGCAAATGACGGAGGCACTGAAGCTTTCTTT. Amino acid sequence: CSANDGGTEAFF.

The V gene is TRBV11-2, the J gene TRBJ2-1, with 8 bases matching TRBD2. CDR3 size: 15 residues. V was pared by 3 bases and J by 13 bases, with 14 bases of the junction left unmatched. The germline gives CDR1 SGHAT, CDR2 FQNNGV. The CDR3 region is CASSLGTLADQYQFF. Written as DNA, the CDR3 is TGTGCCAGCAGCTTGGGTACACTAGCGGATCAATATCAGTTCTTC.

This clone was seen once. The CDR3 region is CASSPTSDRSSYEQYF. CDR3 DNA: TGTGCCAGCAGCCCTACTAGCGACCGGAGCTCCTACGAGCAGTACTTC. The chain joins TRBV7-2 to TRBJ2-7, with 7 bases identical to TRBD2. CDR1 and CDR2 (germline): SGHTA, FQGNSA. This CDR3 region has 16 residues. After removal of 5 bases from V and 0 bases from J, the junction contained 10 bases not matched to a gene.

This chain uses TRBV5-4 with TRBJ2-5; 11 bases align to TRBD2. Germline V gene lookup returns CDR1 SGHNT and CDR2 YYREEE (reference sequence). The CDR3 has 17 amino acids. With 4 bases clipped from V and 5 bases from J, the junction kept 13 bases outside the gene matches. The CDR3 DNA reads as TGTGCCAGCAGCCCCGGGACTAGCGGATCATATGGTGAGACCCAGTACTTC. It specifies CASSPGTSGSYGETQYF.

The V call is TRBV21-1, the J call TRBJ2-7; the table's D gene call, TRBD1, was not cross checked with the DNA. TRBV21-1 constitutes a pseudogene. This CDR3 has 17 amino acids. The CDR3: CASSKESQGKTTYEQYF. The CDR3 nucleotides read TGTGCCAGCAGCAAAGAATCACAGGGGAAAACCACCTACGAGCAGTACTTC.

The sample holds a few counts of this clone. The V and J genes are TRBV6-1 and TRBJ1-1; 10 bases match TRBD1. The CDR3 contains 15 residues. The ends lost 3 bases at V and 1 base at J; junction bases unmatched: 2. The germline gives CDR1 MNHNS, CDR2 SASEGT. The CDR3 spells CASSDRTGGNTEAFF. In DNA form, the CDR3 reads TGTGCCAGCAGTGATCGGACAGGGGGGAACACTGAAGCTTTCTTT.

This clone was recorded once. J is TRBJ1-5 and V is TRBV7-2, with D possibly being TRBD1 (5 bases). Germline assignment: CDR1 SGHTA and CDR2 FQGNSA. V shed 3 bases and J shed 2 bases, with 14 bases lying between them. This CDR3 comprises 16 residues. CDR3 nucleotides: TGTGCCAGCAGCTTTGACGGCAGGGTGGGCAATCAGCCCCAGCATTTT. Translating it yields CASSFDGRVGNQPQHF.

CDR3 sequence reads: CASSIKQGGNTEAFF. CDR3 coding DNA: TGTGCCAGTAGTATAAAACAGGGCGGGAACACTGAAGCTTTCTTT. The chain employs TRBV19 and TRBJ1-1; possible D gene TRBD1, 6 bases. CDR1 LNHDA and CDR2 SQIVND come from the germline V gene (reference sequence). CDR3 length equals 15 residues. V lost 2 bases, J lost 1 base, and 11 bases lay in between.

V gene TRBV13 combines with J gene TRBJ2-3, with 10 bases fitting TRBD2. Germline CDR1 is PRHDT and CDR2 is FYEKMQ (reference sequence). The CDR3 is 14 amino acids. V dropped 7 bases and J dropped 3; count of bases not matched to a gene: 4. The CDR3, as DNA: TGTGCCAGCACACTAGCGGGGAGGACAGATACGCAGTATTTT. Amino acid sequence: CASTLAGRTDTQYF. Using reference TRBV13 and TRBJ2-3 for the parts outside the CDR3, the full variable domain is AAGVIQSPRHLIKEKRETATLKCYPIPRHDTVYWYQQGPGQDPQFLISFYEKMQSDKGSIPDRFSAQQFSDYHSELNMSSLELGDSALYFCASTLAGRTDTQYFGPGTRLTVL.